This T cell receptor beta chain is drawn from a study of cytomegalovirus exposure and HLA in healthy donors. The study, taken as a whole, reports: The authors enumerated roughly 180 TCR beta chains as linked to cytomegalovirus. In vitro checks showed that three CMV-associated chains really do target CMV antigens. What TCR beta sequences reportedly achieved was accurate prediction of HLA-A and HLA-B alleles in most subjects. Common viral pathogens seemed to be connected with several of the most significant clusters, according to a later analysis.

This PCR relied on a set of 60 Vbeta primers and 13 Jbeta primers. Data came from immunoSEQ multiplex PCR; TCRdb stores just in-frame clones and leaves some out. The sample lists 150,000 to 200,000 clones; roughly four fifths were seen once. On this clone itself: Antigen: not known.

The CDR3 extends over 13 amino acids. The germline V gene has CDR1 MDHEN and CDR2 SYDVKM. V lost 8 bases and J lost 4, with 12 bases in between. The V and J genes are TRBV28 and TRBJ1-5; no clear D gene. This TCR was recovered from a woman aged 40 to 50 in good health and CMV-seronegative. Sequenced input: PBMCs. The CDR3: CASADMRNQPQHF. The CDR3 DNA sequence: TGTGCCAGCGCGGATATGAGGAATCAGCCCCAGCATTTT.